This T cell receptor beta chain was profiled in a study of T cells in localized non-small cell lung cancer. As to this clone: Antigen: not known.

Study-level findings and limits: Adjacent lung was found to contain a median roughly 60 of the top 100 tumor clones. The highest T cell clonality was in uninvolved adjacent lung, above tumor.

Using immunoSEQ multiplex PCR, the repertoire was profiled, and TCRdb retains in-frame clones only, with some absent. The table includes roughly 30,000 clones, roughly 92% detected once. Germline CDR1 and CDR2: SGHKS and YYEKEE (reference sequence). CDR3 size: 16 residues. V was shortened by 0 bases and J by 0 bases, with 13 bases between the two germline ends. This sample comprised peripheral blood, obtained before any cancer treatment. The TCR was taken from a woman between 35 and 70 years old with stage I lung adenocarcinoma. V is TRBV5-5 and J is TRBJ2-7, with D uncertain. CDR3: CASSLVVGMSSYEQYF. CDR3 DNA sequence: TGTGCCAGCAGCTTGGTGGTCGGCATGAGCTCCTACGAGCAGTACTTC.